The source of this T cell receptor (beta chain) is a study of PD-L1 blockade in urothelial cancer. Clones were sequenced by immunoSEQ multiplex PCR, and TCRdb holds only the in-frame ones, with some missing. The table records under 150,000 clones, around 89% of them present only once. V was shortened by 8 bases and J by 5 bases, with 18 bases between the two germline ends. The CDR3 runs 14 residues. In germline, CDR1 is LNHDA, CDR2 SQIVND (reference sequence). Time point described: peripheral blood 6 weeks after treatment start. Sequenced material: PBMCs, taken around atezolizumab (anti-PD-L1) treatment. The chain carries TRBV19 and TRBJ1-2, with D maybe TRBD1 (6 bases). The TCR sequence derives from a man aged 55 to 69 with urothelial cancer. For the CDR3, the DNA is TGTGCCAGTTCGAGCCGGGGGGCGCAATATGGCTACACCTTC. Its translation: CASSSRGAQYGYTF.